The sequence of this T cell receptor (beta chain) was determined in a study of OX40 agonist ivuxolimab in advanced cancers. As for the study in general: The study enrolled dose-escalation patients with hepatocellular carcinoma, melanoma, renal cell or head and neck cancer.

Comments on this clone: Its cognate antigen is unknown.

Sequencing was performed with immunoSEQ multiplex PCR; in TCRdb, only in-frame clones are kept and a portion is missing. The sample includes 60,000 to 90,000 clones, 86% seen only once; the top ten take 0.65% to 0.9%. Sampling times: baseline, cycle 4 day 1, cycle 7 day 1. Findings of the study overall: Dose levels from 0.1 to 3.0 mg/kg saw CD4+ and CD8+ blood T cells expand clonally by week 6.

This CDR3 is built from 17 residues. V lost 1 base, J lost 5 bases, and 20 bases lay in between. The germline gives CDR1 SGHDN, CDR2 FVKESK. The TCR originated in an adult with an advanced solid tumor such as melanoma, head and neck, liver or kidney cancer. The V call is TRBV14, the J call TRBJ2-5, with a weak D call TRBD1 (6 bases). Sample: CD4+ or CD8+ T cells sorted from blood, taken in a trial of the OX40 agonist ivuxolimab. CDR3 sequence reads: CASSQGRRTPRGETQYF. The CDR3 bases are TGTGCCAGCAGCCAAGGCCGCCGTACGCCGAGGGGGGAGACCCAGTACTTC.